This is a list of T cell receptor beta chains from one sample in a study of Graves' ophthalmopathy and Graves' hyperthyroidism. TCRdb redid the calling of the multiplex PCR reads with MiXCR, one entry per CDR3 protein. The table shows roughly 1.1 million distinct CDR3 sequences, with about 40% occurring only once. Sequencing input: peripheral blood or thyroid tissue (not recorded which). The receptors derive from an adult man with Graves' hyperthyroidism. The conserved cysteine and the conserved F or W are not part of the CDR3 here. A D gene is named only where the DNA matches it firmly. Clone size is stated in some rows and not others, as once, few, many or a class when expanded.

clone_size	v_call	j_call	d_call	cdr3_aa
many	TRBV25-1	TRBJ1-4	.	ASSETGLLEKLF
many	TRBV19	TRBJ2-7	.	ASSMQGWSYEQY
many	TRBV2	TRBJ2-7	.	ASSGESLSYEQY
many	TRBV20-1	TRBJ1-1	.	SASDVAQPEAF
.	TRBV19	TRBJ1-5	.	ASSAGEGSLRNQPQH
.	TRBV10-2	TRBJ2-7	.	ASRPSGSNYEQY
.	TRBV25-1	TRBJ2-5	TRBD1	ASSTPGQVAQY
.	TRBV29-1	TRBJ1-1	.	SVDVHTEAF
.	TRBV10-3	TRBJ2-7	.	AISYSMRDRSYEQY
.	TRBV9	TRBJ1-4	.	ASSYVERDNEKLF
.	TRBV4-3	TRBJ1-4	TRBD1	ASSQAGQGASNEKLF
few	TRBV27	TRBJ2-2	.	ASSALDRLWTGELF
few	TRBV14	TRBJ2-7	.	AIKRLGTPDYEQY
.	TRBV11-2	TRBJ2-2	TRBD2	ASSGTSGRGNTGELF
once	TRBV20-1	TRBJ2-5	.	SAGDHRETQY
.	TRBV7-9	TRBJ2-3	.	ASANGGVTDTQY
.	TRBV10-3	TRBJ2-7	TRBD1	ASRGQGGMYEQY
many	TRBV29-1	TRBJ2-7	.	SVVLAGLEQY
.	TRBV7-2	TRBJ1-5	.	ACGGGPQH
.	TRBV7-8	TRBJ2-5	.	ASSPSTVEETQY
many	TRBV5-8	TRBJ2-7	TRBD2	ASSLEAGADEQY
few	TRBV12-3/TRBV12-4	TRBJ2-2	TRBD2	ASSPGLAGVGTGELF
.	TRBV13	TRBJ1-2	.	ASSYRLTAMNYGYT
.	TRBV4-2	TRBJ2-7	.	ASSPLPGTYEQY
few	TRBV20-1	TRBJ2-7	.	SAAGLSGYEQY
few	TRBV19	TRBJ2-7	.	ASNQAGPSYEQY
many	TRBV25-1	TRBJ1-1	.	ASSKMGGGRRNTEAF
many	TRBV29-1	TRBJ2-5	TRBD1	SVGSLGQGSQETQY
few	TRBV7-2	TRBJ2-7	.	ASSKGQGISYEQY
.	TRBV2	TRBJ2-7	TRBD1	ASRRDRGDDEQY
many	TRBV5-1	TRBJ1-1	.	ASRTETNTEAF
.	TRBV29-1	TRBJ1-2	.	SVAGKGSYGYT
.	TRBV24-1	TRBJ2-5	TRBD2	DRSGGTQETQY
.	TRBV20-1	TRBJ2-3	TRBD2	SPGLAGAPDTQY
many	TRBV7-2	TRBJ2-7	.	ASSLAQTIYEQY
many	TRBV15	TRBJ2-7	TRBD2	ATSRVRTSGRATYEQY
.	TRBV12-3/TRBV12-4	TRBJ1-5	.	ASSLVEAQPQH
few	TRBV10-3	TRBJ1-2	.	AISGGGPNYGYT
.	TRBV12-3/TRBV12-4	TRBJ2-5	.	ASSTTSQETQY
many	TRBV11-2	TRBJ2-5	.	ASSYPGLTGEY